This TCR beta chain stems from a study of cytomegalovirus exposure and HLA in healthy donors. Study outcomes and limitations: Trimming of TCR beta V- and J-genes showed a link, identified in a later analysis, to a missense DCLRE1C variant.

This clone was picked up one time. The antigen is not known. With 60 Vbeta and 13 Jbeta primers, the PCR was carried out. The data were produced by immunoSEQ multiplex PCR, yet TCRdb's version contains in-frame clones alone and is incomplete. The repertoire includes roughly 120,000 clones, 74% of them detected once, and roughly 4.1% sits in the top ten. V lost 0 bases and J lost 6, with 9 bases in between. Germline assignment: CDR1 SGHDT and CDR2 YYEEEE. The CDR3 totals 14 residues. This clonotype was sampled from a woman aged 45-65 years in good health and CMV-seropositive. The chain uses TRBV5-6 and TRBJ2-2, with D tentatively TRBD1 (6 bases). The specimen sequenced was PBMCs. The CDR3 nucleotides are TGTGCCAGCAGCTTGGGCAGGGGCCCCGGGGAGCTGTTTTTT. This sequence encodes CASSLGRGPGELFF.